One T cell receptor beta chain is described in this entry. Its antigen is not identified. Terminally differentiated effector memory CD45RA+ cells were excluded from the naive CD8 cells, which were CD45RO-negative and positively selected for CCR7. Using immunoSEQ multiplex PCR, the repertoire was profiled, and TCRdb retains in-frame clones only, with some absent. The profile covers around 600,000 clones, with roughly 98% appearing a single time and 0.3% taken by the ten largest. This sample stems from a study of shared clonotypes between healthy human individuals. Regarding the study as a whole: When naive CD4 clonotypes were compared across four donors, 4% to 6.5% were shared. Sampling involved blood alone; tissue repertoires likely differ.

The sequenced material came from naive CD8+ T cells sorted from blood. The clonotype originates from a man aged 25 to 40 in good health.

The DNA of the CDR3 is TGCGCCAGCAGGGGGACAGGGGATGCTGGGGCCAACGTCCTGACTTTC. It encodes CASRGTGDAGANVLTF. The chain joins TRBV5-1 to TRBJ2-6; 10 bases fit TRBD1. In germline, CDR1 is SGHRS, CDR2 YFSETQ. The V gene end was trimmed by 5 bases and the J gene end by 2 bases; junction bases not matched to a gene: 4. CDR3 size: 16 residues.